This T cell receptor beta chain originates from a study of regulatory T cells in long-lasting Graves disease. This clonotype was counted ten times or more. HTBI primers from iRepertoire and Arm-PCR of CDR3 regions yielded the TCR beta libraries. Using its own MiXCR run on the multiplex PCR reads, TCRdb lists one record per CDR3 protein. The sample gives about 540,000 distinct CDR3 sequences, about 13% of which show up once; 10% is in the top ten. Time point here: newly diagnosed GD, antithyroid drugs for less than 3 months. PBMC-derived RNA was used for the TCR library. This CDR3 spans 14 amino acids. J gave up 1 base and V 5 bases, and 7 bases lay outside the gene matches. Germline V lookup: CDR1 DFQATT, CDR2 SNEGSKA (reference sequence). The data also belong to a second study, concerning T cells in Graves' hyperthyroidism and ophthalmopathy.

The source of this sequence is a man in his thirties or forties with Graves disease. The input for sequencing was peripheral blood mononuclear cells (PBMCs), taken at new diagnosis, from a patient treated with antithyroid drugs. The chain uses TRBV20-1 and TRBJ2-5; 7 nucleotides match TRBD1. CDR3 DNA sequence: TGCAGTGCTGCCGGGACAGAGTCCCAAGAGACCCAGTACTTC. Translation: CSAAGTESQETQYF.